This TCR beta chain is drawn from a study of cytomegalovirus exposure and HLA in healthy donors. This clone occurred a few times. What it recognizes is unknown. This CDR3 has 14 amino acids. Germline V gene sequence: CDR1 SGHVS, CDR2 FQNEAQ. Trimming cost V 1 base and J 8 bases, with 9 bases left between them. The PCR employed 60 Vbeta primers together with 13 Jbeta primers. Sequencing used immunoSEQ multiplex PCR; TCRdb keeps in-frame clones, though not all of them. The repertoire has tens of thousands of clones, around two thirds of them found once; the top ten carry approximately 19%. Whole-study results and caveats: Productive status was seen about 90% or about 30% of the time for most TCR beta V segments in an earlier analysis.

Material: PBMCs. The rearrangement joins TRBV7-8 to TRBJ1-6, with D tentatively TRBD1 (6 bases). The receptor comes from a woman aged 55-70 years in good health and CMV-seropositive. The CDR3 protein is CASSLEGGDSPLHF. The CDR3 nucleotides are TGTGCCAGCAGCTTAGAAGGGGGAGATTCACCCCTCCACTTT.